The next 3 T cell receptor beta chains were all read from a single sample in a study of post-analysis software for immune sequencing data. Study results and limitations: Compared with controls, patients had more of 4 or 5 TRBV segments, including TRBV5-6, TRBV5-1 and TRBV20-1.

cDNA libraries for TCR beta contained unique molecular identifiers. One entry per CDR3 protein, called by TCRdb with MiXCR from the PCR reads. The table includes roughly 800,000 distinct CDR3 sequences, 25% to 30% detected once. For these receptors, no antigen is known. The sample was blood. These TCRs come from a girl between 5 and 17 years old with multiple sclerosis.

The CDR3 protein is CATSRDRVRTEAFF. As DNA, the CDR3 is TGTGCCACCAGCAGAGACAGGGTTAGAACTGAAGCTTTCTTT. The rearrangement links TRBV15 to TRBJ1-1; perhaps TRBD1 as D (5 bases). This CDR3 has 14 residues. Germline-derived CDR1 and CDR2 are LNHNV and YYDKDF (reference sequence). The V gene lost 0 bases and the J gene lost 5 bases, with 10 bases spanning the gap.

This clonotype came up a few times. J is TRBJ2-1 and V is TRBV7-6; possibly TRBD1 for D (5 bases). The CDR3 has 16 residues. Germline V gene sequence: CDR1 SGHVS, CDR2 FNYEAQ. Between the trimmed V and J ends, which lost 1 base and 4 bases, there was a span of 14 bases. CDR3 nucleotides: TGTGCCAGCAGCTTAGTGCAGGGCTTGGTGTACAATGAGCAGTTCTTC. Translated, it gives CASSLVQGLVYNEQFF.

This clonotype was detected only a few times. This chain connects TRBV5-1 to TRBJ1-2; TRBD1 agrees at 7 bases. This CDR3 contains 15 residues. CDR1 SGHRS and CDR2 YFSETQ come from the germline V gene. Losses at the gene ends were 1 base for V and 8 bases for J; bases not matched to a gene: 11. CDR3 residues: CASSLTRGRERGYTF. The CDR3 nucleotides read TGCGCCAGCAGCTTGACGAGGGGGCGCGAGAGGGGCTACACCTTC.